One sample yielded the 18 T cell receptor beta chains listed below, sequenced in a study of blood T cell repertoires in COVID-19. TCRdb's copy holds only in-frame clones and misses some; the assay was immunoSEQ multiplex PCR. The sample includes fewer than 150,000 clones, about 83% of them seen just once. Specimen: peripheral blood. These receptors originate from a woman between 35 and 50 years old with acute or convalescent COVID-19.

The chain couples TRBV5-3 to TRBJ1-5; D gene uncertain. TRBV5-3 carries the ORF label, with uncertain function. This CDR3 spans 16 amino acids. The V and J ends lost 1 base and 0 bases respectively, with 11 bases between them. This CDR3 is CARSLWYRTSNQPQHF. The CDR3 DNA reads as TGTGCCAGAAGCTTGTGGTACAGAACTAGCAATCAGCCCCAGCATTTT.

The gene calls are TRBV2 and TRBJ1-2, with D tentatively TRBD1 (5 bases). Germline CDR1 and CDR2: SNHLY and FYNNEI. V shed 3 bases and J shed 4 bases, with 6 bases lying between them. The CDR3 length is 12 residues. CDR3 sequence reads: CASSDTGYGYTF. The CDR3 nucleotides are TGTGCCAGCAGTGATACAGGCTATGGCTACACCTTC.

This chain connects TRBV3-1 (or the pseudogene TRBV3-2) to TRBJ1-1, with 8 bases lining up with TRBD1. The junction had 7 bases not matched to a gene; V was cut back by 3 bases and J by 1 base. CDR1 and CDR2 from the germline V gene are LGHDT and YNNKEL (reference sequence). This CDR3 contains 16 residues. CDR3 region: CASSQGAGGPNTEAFF. In nucleotides, the CDR3 is TGTGCCAGCAGCCAGGGGGCAGGGGGCCCGAACACTGAAGCTTTCTTT.

This chain joins TRBV4-2 and TRBJ2-5, with 9 bases aligning to TRBD1. Germline CDR1 and CDR2: LGHNA and YNFKEQ. V lost 1 base and J lost 0; bases outside the gene matches: 9. CDR3 length: 18 residues. CDR3 region: CASSQGVTGTGNQETQYF. DNA for the CDR3: TGTGCCAGCAGCCAAGGAGTGACCGGGACAGGGAACCAAGAGACCCAGTACTTC.

This clone was counted once. The rearrangement uses TRBV25-1 and TRBJ2-1; D remains ambiguous. CDR3 length: 16 residues. Germline V lookup: CDR1 MGHDK, CDR2 SYGVNS. V gave up 3 bases and J gave up 0 bases, with 12 bases separating them. CDR3: CASSDLSSSSYNEQFF. In DNA form, the CDR3 reads TGTGCCAGCAGTGACCTCTCTTCCAGCTCCTACAATGAGCAGTTCTTC.

On this clone itself: The sample holds other DNA sequences that translate to the same CDR3. The rearrangement uses TRBV6-6 and TRBJ1-5; D unclear. The CDR3 runs 14 residues. V was pared by 2 bases and J by 5 bases, with 10 bases between. Germline V gene lookup returns CDR1 MNHNY and CDR2 SVGAGI (reference sequence). CDR3 residues: CASSYPEEDQPQHF. The CDR3 nucleotides are TGTGCCAGCAGTTACCCTGAAGAGGATCAGCCCCAGCATTTT.

The gene calls are TRBV7-9 and TRBJ2-3, with D possibly matching TRBD1 (6 bases). Germline V CDR1 and CDR2: SEHNR, FQNEAQ (reference sequence). Trimming took off 5 bases at V and 9 bases at J, with 15 bases between the two ends. This CDR3 contains 13 residues. The CDR3 region has the DNA TGTGCCAGCAGCCATCCTGACAGGTGGACGCAGTATTTT. Amino acid sequence: CASSHPDRWTQYF. The full variable domain, with the rest looked up from reference TRBV7-9 and TRBJ2-3, is DTGVSQNPRHKITKRGQNVTFRCDPISEHNRLYWYRQTLGQGPEFLTYFQNEAQLEKSRLLSDRFSAERPKGSFSTLEIQRTEQGDSAMYLCASSHPDRWTQYFGPGTRLTVL.

The chain recombines TRBV4-3 with TRBJ2-2; possible D gene TRBD2, 6 bases. Deletions cut 5 bases from V and 1 base from J, with 14 bases between. This CDR3 contains 16 residues. Germline V CDR1 and CDR2: LGHNA, YSLEER. The CDR3 reads CASSFPGRKNTGELFF. The CDR3 bases are TGCGCCAGCAGCTTCCCGGGGAGGAAGAACACCGGGGAGCTGTTTTTT.

The genes are TRBV12-3 or TRBV12-4 and TRBJ1-1; the D gene is possibly TRBD1 (6 bases). This CDR3 comprises 13 residues. The ends were cut back, 6 bases at V and 2 bases at J, with 10 bases in the middle. In DNA, the CDR3 is TGTGCCAGCAGCGCAGGGGCTAACACTGAAGCTTTCTTT. Amino acid sequence: CASSAGANTEAFF.

The chain joins TRBV29-1 to TRBJ1-5, with 10 bases identical to TRBD1. V lost 4 bases, J lost 7 bases, and 10 bases stayed unmatched. The CDR3 spans 15 residues. Per germline, CDR1 SQVTM and CDR2 ANQGSEA. The CDR3 sequence is CSVAAGTGDIQPQHF. The CDR3 coding sequence is TGCAGCGTTGCCGCCGGGACAGGGGATATACAGCCCCAGCATTTT.

This clone was seen just once. The chain recombines TRBV12-5 with TRBJ2-5, with 9 bases identical to TRBD1. This CDR3 is built from 15 residues. After removal of 3 bases from V and 4 bases from J, the junction contained 6 bases not matched to a gene. Germline V gives CDR1 LGHNT, CDR2 FRNRAP. The DNA of the CDR3 is TGTGCTAGTGGTTTTATCTCGGACAGGGGAGAGACCCAGTACTTC. It specifies CASGFISDRGETQYF.

The rearrangement joins TRBV4-1 to TRBJ1-6; D gene unclear. Germline CDR1 and CDR2: MGHRA and YSYEKL. The CDR3 has 15 residues. Between the trimmed V and J ends, which lost 0 bases and 4 bases, there was a span of 7 bases. The DNA for the CDR3 is TGCGCCAGCAGCCAAGATCCGGGGTATAATTCACCCCTCCACTTT. Amino acids: CASSQDPGYNSPLHF.

The V gene is TRBV19, the J gene TRBJ1-1, with D possibly being TRBD1 (6 bases). Germline V gene sequence: CDR1 LNHDA, CDR2 SQIVND (reference sequence). V gave up 7 bases and J gave up 1 base, with 16 bases separating them. The CDR3 length is 15 residues. CDR3 protein: CASIRNGQQNTEAFF. The CDR3 DNA reads as TGTGCCAGTATTAGAAACGGACAGCAGAACACTGAAGCTTTCTTT.

The chain carries TRBV2 and TRBJ1-5, with unresolved D. This CDR3 region has 12 residues. The V gene's germline CDR1 is SNHLY and CDR2 FYNNEI. V gave up 6 bases and J gave up 6 bases, with 9 bases separating them. Here the CDR3 DNA reads TGTGCCAGCAGCAACGACATTCAGCCCCAGCATTTT. Protein product: CASSNDIQPQHF.

This rearrangement joins TRBV11-3 to TRBJ2-2; the match to TRBD1 covers 7 bases. The CDR3 length is 16 residues. Germline V gene sequence: CDR1 SGHNT, CDR2 YENEEA. The V and J ends lost 5 bases and 3 bases, in that order; junction bases with no gene match: 9. The CDR3, as DNA: TGTGCCAGCAGCCCAAGGGGGACAGCGCACACCGGGGAGCTGTTTTTT. This sequence encodes CASSPRGTAHTGELFF.

V and J are TRBV28 and TRBJ2-1; D call uncertain. Per the germline V gene, CDR1 is MDHEN and CDR2 is SYDVKM. V was clipped by 3 bases and J by 0 bases, with 12 bases between them. The CDR3 consists of 16 residues. The CDR3 sequence is CASSFLGASSYNEQFF. For the CDR3, the DNA is TGTGCCAGCAGTTTCCTAGGCGCGAGCTCCTACAATGAGCAGTTCTTC.

The chain links TRBV7-3 to TRBJ1-3; tentative D call: TRBD1 (5 bases). CDR1 SGHTA and CDR2 FQGTGA come from the germline V gene. This CDR3 region has 14 residues. V lost 4 bases, J lost 4 bases, and 11 bases lay in between. The CDR3 DNA follows: TGTGCCAGCAGCTCCCAGGGATCCGGAAACACCATATATTTT. This codes for CASSSQGSGNTIYF.

V and J are TRBV6-5 and TRBJ2-7, with 7 bases that match TRBD2. The V gene's germline CDR1 is MNHEY and CDR2 SVGAGI. This CDR3 is built from 13 residues. Unmatched junction bases numbered 4, after V lost 7 bases and J lost 1 base. The CDR3 DNA reads TGTGCCAGCACCCCTAGCGGATCCTACGAGCAGTACTTC. Its protein is CASTPSGSYEQYF.